Listed below are T cell receptor beta chains from one sample, sequenced in a study. A single record per CDR3 protein comes from TCRdb applying MiXCR to the 5' RACE reads. Among about 11,000 distinct CDR3 sequences listed, 47% were seen once. Sample: tumor-infiltrating naive CD4+ T cells sorted from the breast tumor. The source of these receptors is a female donor with breast cancer. CDR3s include the opening cysteine and the closing phenylalanine or tryptophan. D genes are given only for firm matches. Size is stated for part of the rows, as once, few or many counts, or as a class when the clone is expanded.

clone size: NA; V gene: TRBV12-3/TRBV12-4; D gene: TRBD1; J gene: TRBJ2-7; CDR3 protein: CASSTPWDSYEQYF; CDR3 DNA: TGTGCCAGCAGCACCCCTTGGGACAGCTACGAGCAGTACTTC
clone size: NA; V gene: TRBV20-1; D gene: TRBD2; J gene: TRBJ2-1; CDR3 protein: CSARPRGLAGSYNEQFF; CDR3 DNA: TGCAGTGCTAGACCCCGAGGACTAGCAGGATCCTACAATGAGCAGTTCTTC
clone size: NA; V gene: TRBV4-2; D gene: TRBD2; J gene: TRBJ2-7; CDR3 protein: CASSQEAGESDEQYF; CDR3 DNA: TGTGCCAGCAGCCAAGAGGCGGGAGAGTCGGACGAGCAGTACTTC
clone size: NA; V gene: TRBV10-3; D gene: TRBD2; J gene: TRBJ2-2; CDR3 protein: CAISESGTSGRGTGELIF; CDR3 DNA: TGTGCCATCAGTGAGTCCGGCACTAGCGGGAGAGGGACCGGGGAGCTGATTTTT
clone size: NA; V gene: TRBV6-2/TRBV6-3; D gene: TRBD1; J gene: TRBJ2-5; CDR3 protein: CASRPDRGNFETQYF; CDR3 DNA: TGTGCCAGCAGACCTGACAGGGGGAATTTTGAGACCCAGTACTTC
clone size: NA; V gene: TRBV5-1; D gene: NA; J gene: TRBJ2-2; CDR3 protein: CASSLESVGNTGELFF; CDR3 DNA: TGCGCCAGCAGCTTGGAGTCGGTGGGAAACACCGGGGAGCTGTTTTTT
clone size: once; V gene: TRBV7-2; D gene: NA; J gene: TRBJ1-1; CDR3 protein: CASSLKQTARLTEAFF; CDR3 DNA: TGTGCCAGCAGCCTTAAACAGACAGCAAGGCTCACTGAAGCTTTCTTT
clone size: NA; V gene: TRBV5-1; D gene: NA; J gene: TRBJ1-2; CDR3 protein: CASSLGSPGYTF; CDR3 DNA: TGCGCCAGCAGCTTGGGGAGTCCTGGCTACACCTTC
clone size: few; V gene: TRBV9; D gene: NA; J gene: TRBJ2-1; CDR3 protein: CASSVAGGSSYNEQFF; CDR3 DNA: TGTGCCAGCAGCGTAGCAGGGGGGAGCTCCTACAATGAGCAGTTCTTC
clone size: NA; V gene: TRBV7-8; D gene: TRBD2; J gene: TRBJ2-5; CDR3 protein: CASSDRLAGSQETLYF; CDR3 DNA: TGTGCCAGCAGCGACAGACTAGCGGGAAGCCAAGAGACCCTGTACTTC
clone size: few; V gene: TRBV12-3/TRBV12-4; D gene: NA; J gene: TRBJ1-2; CDR3 protein: CASSFRGIPGGGYTF; CDR3 DNA: TGTGCCAGCAGTTTCCGGGGTATCCCTGGAGGTGGCTACACCTTC
clone size: NA; V gene: TRBV24-1; D gene: NA; J gene: TRBJ2-6; CDR3 protein: CATGTGFGANVLTF; CDR3 DNA: TGTGCCACCGGTACAGGGTTCGGGGCCAACGTCCTGACTTTC
clone size: few; V gene: TRBV7-2; D gene: TRBD1; J gene: TRBJ1-3; CDR3 protein: CASSLTGGDPTGNTIYF; CDR3 DNA: TGTGCCAGCAGCCTGACAGGGGGGGATCCAACTGGAAACACCATATATTTT
clone size: NA; V gene: TRBV11-2; D gene: NA; J gene: TRBJ2-2; CDR3 protein: CASSSYSDGELFF; CDR3 DNA: TGTGCCAGCAGCTCGTACTCGGACGGGGAGCTGTTTTTT
clone size: NA; V gene: TRBV3-1; D gene: NA; J gene: TRBJ1-1; CDR3 protein: CASRRTDANTEAFF; CDR3 DNA: TGTGCCAGCAGAAGGACAGATGCGAACACTGAAGCTTTCTTT
clone size: NA; V gene: TRBV6-5; D gene: NA; J gene: TRBJ1-2; CDR3 protein: CASSRVLNYGYTF; CDR3 DNA: TGTGCCAGCAGTCGCGTCCTTAACTATGGCTACACCTTC
clone size: NA; V gene: TRBV24-1; D gene: TRBD2; J gene: TRBJ2-1; CDR3 protein: CATSDRGLAGVREQFF; CDR3 DNA: TGTGCCACCAGTGATCGTGGACTAGCGGGAGTTCGTGAGCAGTTCTTC
clone size: NA; V gene: TRBV30; D gene: TRBD1; J gene: TRBJ2-5; CDR3 protein: CAWTTGTGGETQYF; CDR3 DNA: TGTGCCTGGACCACCGGGACAGGGGGAGAGACCCAGTACTTC
clone size: NA; V gene: TRBV20-1; D gene: NA; J gene: TRBJ2-2; CDR3 protein: CSARGFREPTGELFF; CDR3 DNA: TGCAGTGCCCGGGGGTTCCGGGAGCCCACCGGGGAGCTGTTTTTT
clone size: NA; V gene: TRBV28; D gene: NA; J gene: TRBJ1-2; CDR3 protein: CASSLPGQRLGGYTF; CDR3 DNA: TGTGCCAGCAGTTTACCGGGACAAAGGTTAGGTGGCTACACCTTC